This T cell receptor beta chain emerged from a study of blood T cell repertoires in COVID-19. Turning to the study itself: PBMCs, B-cell-depleted T cells, or T cells provided the cDNA or gDNA that made up the material.

Trimming stripped 4 bases from V and 0 bases from J, with 11 bases between. Germline V gene sequence: CDR1 SGHKS, CDR2 YYEKEE (reference sequence). The CDR3 extends over 14 amino acids. In the authors' workflow: Reference gene primer amplification in the assay estimated nucleated cell counts. TCRdb's table, derived via immunoSEQ multiplex PCR, lists solely in-frame clones and lacks some. V, J and clone size reflect that table, while D and trimming were determined from the DNA. The sample lists tens of thousands of clones; 75% to 80% were seen once. The specimen sequenced was peripheral blood. The genes are TRBV5-5 and TRBJ2-7; the D gene is possibly TRBD1 (6 bases). This clonotype was sampled from a man between 65 and 85 years old with COVID-19, enrolled during active disease. In nucleotides, the CDR3 is TGTGCCAGCAGCCCAACAGGGACCTCCTACGAGCAGTACTTC. It specifies CASSPTGTSYEQYF.